The 27 T cell receptor beta chains reported below all come from one sample, sequenced in a study of blood T cell repertoires in COVID-19 (dated by TCRdb to about 2020). Libraries came from the immunoSEQ multiplex PCR assay. TCRdb mirrors the immuneACCESS table, restricted to in-frame sequences. Some clones are absent from its copies; in checked studies, under half trace to an unresolved V gene, and the reason for the others is unknown. This sample is represented by some 300,000 clones; roughly 86% of them were singletons. The ten largest account for less than 3.5% of the sample. Sequencing was done on a sample of PBMCs or T cells enriched from blood (not recorded which). The receptor set was obtained from a woman in her forties or fifties who had been exposed to COVID-19.

V gene TRBV27 combines with J gene TRBJ1-5; D uncertain. The CDR3 is 15 amino acids. Germline CDR1 reads MNHEY; CDR2 reads SMNVEV (reference sequence). Deletions cut 3 bases from V and 7 bases from J, with 16 bases between. The CDR3 sequence: CASSFPSGFRQPQHF. For the CDR3, the DNA is TGTGCCAGCAGTTTCCCTTCCGGGTTCCGGCAGCCCCAGCATTTT.

The chain combines TRBV6-5 with TRBJ1-6, with 9 bases lining up with TRBD1. The CDR3 totals 15 residues. The V gene's germline CDR1 is MNHEY and CDR2 SVGAGI. The V segment lost 7 bases and the J segment 1 base; nucleotides outside the gene matches: 2. DNA of the CDR3: TGTGCCAGCATGACAGGGGGTTCCTATAATTCACCCCTCCACTTT. Protein: CASMTGGSYNSPLHF.

The gene calls are TRBV5-6 and TRBJ2-1, with D tentatively TRBD2 (6 bases). CDR1 SGHDT and CDR2 YYEEEE come from the germline V gene. V lost 3 bases to trimming and J lost 5 bases, with 9 bases between them. The CDR3 extends over 13 amino acids. For the CDR3, the DNA is TGTGCCAGCAGCTCCGGGAGCAACAATGAGCAGTTCTTC. This gives the protein CASSSGSNNEQFF.

The chain links TRBV24-1 to TRBJ1-2, with a possible D match to TRBD1 (5 bases). V lost 5 bases, J lost 9 bases, and 15 bases lay in between. The CDR3 has 13 residues. Germline V gene data show CDR1 as KGHDR and CDR2 as SFDVKD. The CDR3 DNA follows: TGTGCCACCAGTGGCCCGCCCGGGGGGAGCTACACCTTC. Translated: CATSGPPGGSYTF.

The chain uses TRBV19 and TRBJ2-3, with D possibly matching TRBD2 (7 bases). The germline V gene encodes CDR1 LNHDA and CDR2 SQIVND (reference sequence). V was trimmed by 5 bases and J by 0 bases, leaving 12 bases between them. CDR3 length: 15 amino acids. The DNA for the CDR3 is TGTGCCAGTAGTGACCGGGGGGCTAGCACAGATACGCAGTATTTT. It yields the protein CASSDRGASTDTQYF.

The rearrangement links TRBV25-1 to TRBJ2-7; no reliable D call. The germline V gene encodes CDR1 MGHDK and CDR2 SYGVNS. V gave up 4 bases and J gave up 0 bases, with 4 bases separating them. This CDR3 is built from 12 residues. The DNA of the CDR3 is TGTGCCAGCAGTGTCAGCTCCTACGAGCAGTACTTC. Residues: CASSVSSYEQYF.

This clone has a single count. The gene calls are TRBV5-6 and TRBJ2-1; D gene unclear. In germline, CDR1 is SGHDT, CDR2 YYEEEE. V was shortened by 4 bases and J by 5 bases, with 10 bases between the two germline ends. The CDR3 has 13 amino acids. The CDR3 loop reads CASSAIADNEQFF. The CDR3 bases are TGTGCCAGCAGCGCCATAGCTGACAATGAGCAGTTCTTC.

The genes are TRBV20-1 and TRBJ2-7; 8 bases are shared with TRBD2. The CDR3 has 16 amino acids. V lost 3 bases and J lost 3; bases outside the gene matches: 13. The V gene's germline CDR1 is DFQATT and CDR2 SNEGSKA (reference sequence). The CDR3 region has the DNA TGCAGTGCTAGTAGGTCGAGCGGGGGCCCCATCTACGAGCAGTACTTC. Translation: CSASRSSGGPIYEQYF.

The chain links TRBV18 to TRBJ1-1, with D hard to call. The CDR3 contains 13 residues. The ends were cut back, 8 bases at V and 1 base at J, with 11 bases in the middle. From germline, CDR1 is KGHSH and CDR2 LQKENI. DNA of the CDR3: TGTGCCAGCAACGCCCAGGAGAACACTGAAGCTTTCTTT. Encoded protein: CASNAQENTEAFF.

The chain combines TRBV2 with TRBJ1-1; D remains ambiguous. CDR3 length: 15 residues. Germline V CDR1 and CDR2: SNHLY, FYNNEI. V lost 2 bases and J 1 base, leaving 11 bases between the germline ends. DNA of the CDR3: TGTGCCAGCAGTGAAAGGCCCCGACAGAACACTGAAGCTTTCTTT. Its translation: CASSERPRQNTEAFF.

The chain links TRBV12-3 or TRBV12-4 to TRBJ2-7, with 7 positions matching TRBD1. V dropped 6 bases and J dropped 7; count of bases not matched to a gene: 9. CDR3 size: 13 residues. The CDR3 protein is CASSPTGVGEQYF. DNA for the CDR3: TGTGCCAGCAGCCCAACAGGGGTGGGTGAGCAGTACTTC.

The V gene is TRBV30, the J gene TRBJ2-7; 7 positions match TRBD1. CDR1 is GTSNPN, CDR2 SVGIG, per germline (reference sequence). V was pared by 4 bases and J by 10 bases, with 13 bases of the junction left unmatched. The CDR3 loop spans 13 amino acids. This chain's CDR3 is CAWTQTRQGPQYF. The CDR3 bases are TGTGCCTGGACCCAAACTCGACAGGGCCCCCAGTACTTC.

J is TRBJ1-4 and V is TRBV5-5; 7 bases align to TRBD1. Germline assignment: CDR1 SGHKS and CDR2 YYEKEE (reference sequence). V dropped 7 bases and J dropped 8; count of bases not matched to a gene: 5. This CDR3 is built from 12 residues. This chain's CDR3 is CASGTVEEKLFF. CDR3 coding DNA: TGTGCCAGCGGGACAGTCGAGGAAAAACTGTTTTTT.

The V and J genes are TRBV2 and TRBJ1-5; D perhaps matches TRBD1 (6 bases). The CDR3 spans 15 residues. With 3 bases removed from V and 5 bases from J, the gap between germline ends came to 14 bases. Looked up from germline, CDR1 is SNHLY and CDR2 is FYNNEI. The CDR3 nucleotides are TGTGCCAGCAGTGAGGAGACAGGTCGAGATCAGCCCCAGCATTTT. Translating it yields CASSEETGRDQPQHF.

Here the CDR3 reads CASSLHRDSRGDEQYF. In nucleotides, the CDR3 is TGTGCCAGCAGCTTACACCGGGATTCCCGCGGCGACGAGCAGTACTTC. V and J are TRBV7-8 and TRBJ2-7; a weak D match, TRBD2 (5 bases). CDR1 and CDR2 (germline): SGHVS, FQNEAQ. CDR3 length: 16 amino acids. V was pared by 2 bases and J by 5 bases, with 19 bases between.

The rearrangement joins TRBV5-1 to TRBJ1-5; D remains ambiguous. CDR1 and CDR2 (germline): SGHRS, YFSETQ. The CDR3 is 15 amino acids. V shed 0 bases and J shed 1 base, with 8 bases lying between them. The CDR3 is CASSLGFSSNQPQHF. In DNA form, the CDR3 reads TGCGCCAGCAGCTTGGGTTTTAGCAGCAATCAGCCCCAGCATTTT.

The chain combines TRBV4-2 with TRBJ2-7; TRBD1 might be the D (6 bases). The CDR3 sequence is 15 residues long. The V end was cut by 1 base, the J end by 2 bases, with 12 bases between. Per the germline V gene, CDR1 is LGHNA and CDR2 is YNFKEQ. The CDR3 protein is CASSQAGQLTYEQYF. In DNA form, the CDR3 reads TGTGCCAGCAGCCAAGCTGGACAGCTTACCTACGAGCAGTACTTC.

V and J are TRBV7-9 and TRBJ2-1; D possibly corresponds to TRBD2 (6 bases). V lost 0 bases and J lost 0, with 12 bases in between. Germline CDR1 SEHNR, CDR2 FQNEAQ (reference sequence). CDR3 length equals 17 residues. The chain's CDR3 is CASSLARQGGSYNEQFF. The CDR3 nucleotides read TGTGCCAGCAGCTTAGCGCGGCAGGGAGGCTCCTACAATGAGCAGTTCTTC.

V gene TRBV3-1 (or the pseudogene TRBV3-2) combines with J gene TRBJ1-5; 9 bases are a match to TRBD1. The CDR3 totals 15 residues. CDR1 and CDR2 (germline): LGHDT, YNNKEL (reference sequence). With 4 bases clipped from V and 6 bases from J, the junction kept 7 bases outside the gene matches. CDR3 coding DNA: TGTGCCAGCAGCCTAACAGGGGGCGCGAGTCAGCCCCAGCATTTT. Translation: CASSLTGGASQPQHF.

The genes are TRBV11-2 and TRBJ2-7; tentative D call: TRBD1 (6 bases). The CDR3 is 15 residues long. Germline V lookup: CDR1 SGHAT, CDR2 FQNNGV. V dropped 1 base and J dropped 1 base, with 11 bases sitting between them. The DNA for the CDR3 is TGTGCCAGCAGCTTAGTCCCAGGGGCTTCCTACGAGCAGTACTTC. Its protein product is CASSLVPGASYEQYF.

The rearrangement joins TRBV5-1 to TRBJ1-2; a weak D match, TRBD1 (5 bases). This CDR3 is built from 14 residues. V lost 0 bases and J 7 bases, leaving 13 bases between the germline ends. Germline V gene sequence: CDR1 SGHRS, CDR2 YFSETQ. The CDR3 nucleotides read TGCGCCAGCAGCTTGGGGGGCACCGATTTTGGCTACACCTTC. Encoded protein: CASSLGGTDFGYTF.

The gene calls are TRBV19 and TRBJ1-1, with a weak D call TRBD1 (5 bases). V lost 7 bases, J lost 6 bases, and 24 bases lay in between. CDR3 length equals 16 residues. Germline V gene lookup returns CDR1 LNHDA and CDR2 SQIVND (reference sequence). As DNA, the CDR3 is TGTGCCAGTATTGCATCAATGGGGCAGAGAGGCGCTGAAGCTTTCTTT. Its protein is CASIASMGQRGAEAFF.

V and J are TRBV28 and TRBJ2-7; D unclear. V dropped 3 bases and J dropped 7 bases, with 22 bases sitting between them. The CDR3 loop spans 16 amino acids. Germline V gene lookup returns CDR1 MDHEN and CDR2 SYDVKM. This CDR3 is CASSLWSLTGFIEQYF. CDR3 in DNA: TGTGCCAGCAGTTTGTGGTCCCTAACCGGGTTTATTGAGCAGTACTTC.

The rearrangement links TRBV5-1 to TRBJ2-3; 7 bases line up with TRBD1. Germline trimming cut 4 bases from V and 2 bases from J; bases unmatched to any gene: 10. CDR3 length equals 16 residues. Germline lookup yields CDR1 SGHRS and CDR2 YFSETQ. CDR3: CASSAGTATLTDTQYF. The CDR3 region has the DNA TGCGCCAGCAGCGCCGGGACAGCCACCCTCACAGATACGCAGTATTTT.

As DNA, the CDR3 is TGTGCCAGTAGTATCCCCGGACAGCTCACTGAAGCTTTCTTT. Its translation is CASSIPGQLTEAFF. This chain links TRBV19 with TRBJ1-1; TRBD1 is a possible D gene (6 bases). The CDR3 length is 14 residues. CDR1 and CDR2 (germline): LNHDA, SQIVND (reference sequence). V lost 3 bases and J 4 bases, leaving 12 bases between the germline ends.

The rearrangement joins TRBV5-1 to TRBJ1-5; D is ambiguous. The germline V and J ends were trimmed by 0 bases and 3 bases, with 10 bases remaining between them. The CDR3 is 15 amino acids. Per germline, CDR1 SGHRS and CDR2 YFSETQ. The CDR3 coding sequence is TGCGCCAGCAGCTTGGGTGGGCAACCCAATCAGCCCCAGCATTTT. Translation gives CASSLGGQPNQPQHF.

The V call is TRBV19, the J call TRBJ1-5; 10 nucleotides agree with TRBD1. Germline assignment: CDR1 LNHDA and CDR2 SQIVND (reference sequence). The length of the CDR3 is 16 residues. After removal of 6 bases from V and 4 bases from J, the junction contained 9 bases not matched to a gene. In DNA form, the CDR3 reads TGTGCCAGTAGCGAAAAGGGACAGGGGCGGAATCAGCCCCAGCATTTT. This encodes CASSEKGQGRNQPQHF.